This TCR beta chain was recovered during a study of CD8 T cells in Susac syndrome. Germline CDR1 and CDR2: SGDLS and YYNGEE. The CDR3 covers 20 residues. V trimming: 3 bases; J trimming: 3 bases; junction bases outside the gene matches: 18. An amount of RNA that ranged from roughly 0.5 to 1 ug was reverse transcribed with random hexamers. TCRdb called the immunoSEQ multiplex PCR reads again in MiXCR, with one record for every CDR3 protein. The data contain fewer than 70,000 distinct CDR3 sequences, around 93% of them singletons. The receptor's source is a human donor in good health. The gene calls are TRBV9 and TRBJ2-1, with 10 bases aligning to TRBD2. Sequencing was done on a sample of CD8+ T cells from PBMCs. CDR3 region: CASSAQLQAASGRHYNEQFF. As DNA, the CDR3 is TGTGCCAGCAGCGCCCAACTACAAGCGGCTAGCGGGAGACACTACAATGAGCAGTTCTTC. Supplemented by reference TRBV9 and TRBJ2-1, the full variable domain reads DSGVTQTPKHLITATGQRVTLRCSPRSGDLSVYWYQQSLDQGLQFLIQYYNGEERAKGNILERFSAQQFPDLHSELNLSSLELGDSALYFCASSAQLQAASGRHYNEQFFGPGTRLTVL.